A single TCR beta chain is shown here with its context. Specified time point: patch test 1, 2 weeks after DPC sensitization. Treatment denoted: therapeutic diphenylcyclopropenone sensitization with weekly scalp DPC. Blood draws came before every patch-test application. Germline V gene lookup returns CDR1 MDHEN and CDR2 SYDVKM. V lost 3 bases, J lost 7 bases, and 13 bases lay in between. The CDR3 runs to 14 residues. This specimen belongs to a study of human T cells and chemical hapten exposure. Study-wide background: All patients underwent weekly scalp dosing with diphenylcyclopropenone for the full roughly 25-week study. Mainly, slight library volume differences in the pool made TCR yields vary.

As the library was built, unique molecular identifiers were attached to individual cDNA molecules. From the RACE reads, TCRdb called clonotypes with MiXCR, one entry per CDR3 protein. The sample records 90,000 or so distinct CDR3 sequences, roughly a tenth being singletons. The clonotype comes from a middle-aged man with alopecia areata. Some clones in this sample may be carry-over from other donors' samples. This specimen consisted of whole blood, obtained in connection with sensitization to the hapten diphenylcyclopropenone (DPC). The chain links TRBV28 to TRBJ1-5; the D gene is possibly TRBD1 (6 bases). CDR3 nucleotides: TGTGCCAGCAGTTTTGGTTCAGGGGCCCAGCCCCAGCATTTT. Protein sequence: CASSFGSGAQPQHF.